Below, 8 T cell receptor beta chains from the same sample are listed, as sequenced in a study of OX40 agonist ivuxolimab in advanced cancers. Sequencing was performed with immunoSEQ multiplex PCR; in TCRdb, only in-frame clones are kept and a portion is missing. The sample includes about 73,000 clones, around four fifths of them seen just once. This specimen consisted of CD4+ or CD8+ T cells sorted from blood, obtained in a trial of the OX40 agonist ivuxolimab. Every receptor here comes from an adult with an advanced solid tumor such as melanoma, head and neck, liver or kidney cancer.

The chain links TRBV7-6 to TRBJ2-2, with 8 bases aligning to TRBD2. The CDR3 is made up of 19 amino acids. The ends lost 1 base at V and 1 base at J; junction bases unmatched: 11. The germline gives CDR1 SGHVS, CDR2 FNYEAQ. The CDR3 protein is CASSLDRRRGARNTGELFF. The CDR3 DNA reads TGTGCCAGCAGCTTAGATCGGAGGCGGGGGGCGCGGAACACCGGGGAGCTGTTTTTT.

This chain uses TRBV27 with TRBJ2-1; tentatively, D is TRBD2 (5 bases). This CDR3 contains 15 residues. Germline CDR1 reads MNHEY; CDR2 reads SMNVEV (reference sequence). The V gene lost 5 bases and the J gene lost 3 bases, with 14 bases spanning the gap. CDR3 nucleotide sequence: TGTGCCAGCAGTATGGACTTGGGGTTCTACAATGAGCAGTTCTTC. Amino acids: CASSMDLGFYNEQFF.

The chain carries TRBV7-2 and TRBJ1-1; D is undetermined. Deletions cut 3 bases from V and 1 base from J, with 9 bases between. The CDR3 covers 14 residues. Germline assignment: CDR1 SGHTA and CDR2 FQGNSA. CDR3 in amino acids: CASSLGSTNTEAFF. The DNA of the CDR3 is TGTGCCAGCAGCTTGGGGAGTACGAACACTGAAGCTTTCTTT.

This CDR3 reads CASSSEYGARSYEQYF. CDR3 coding DNA: TGTGCCAGCAGCTCGGAGTACGGGGCCCGCTCCTACGAGCAGTACTTC. The chain is built from TRBV7-4 and TRBJ2-7; D may correspond to TRBD1 or TRBD2 (5 bases each). Germline lookup yields CDR1 SGHVT and CDR2 SQSDAQ. Trimming cost V 4 bases and J 0 bases, with 16 bases left between them. The CDR3 spans 16 residues. Full variable domain (outside the CDR3, taken from reference TRBV7-4 and TRBJ2-7): GAGVSQSPRYKVAKRGRDVALRCDSISGHVTLYWYRQTLGQGSEVLTYSQSDAQRDKSGRPSGRFSAERPERSVSTLKIQRTEQGDSAVYLCASSSEYGARSYEQYFGPGTRLTVT.

The chain recombines TRBV6-1 with TRBJ1-2, with D uncertain. Germline-derived CDR1 and CDR2 are MNHNS and SASEGT. This CDR3 has 12 residues. V lost 0 bases, J lost 10 bases, and 9 bases lay in between. The CDR3 sequence is CASSEAGVLYTF. The DNA for the CDR3 is TGTGCCAGCAGTGAAGCTGGGGTTCTCTACACCTTC.

The chain couples TRBV5-1 to TRBJ2-7; weak D call: TRBD2 (5 bases). The CDR3 is made up of 11 amino acids. Trimming took 0 bases from V and 9 from J, leaving 7 bases between them. The V gene's germline CDR1 is SGHRS and CDR2 YFSETQ. CDR3 in amino acids: CASSLGAGQYF. In DNA form, the CDR3 reads TGCGCCAGCAGCTTGGGGGCGGGGCAGTACTTC.

This chain joins TRBV11-2 and TRBJ1-2; D unclear. The germline V gene encodes CDR1 SGHAT and CDR2 FQNNGV. The CDR3 is 16 amino acids. V lost 5 bases, J lost 4 bases, and 20 bases lay in between. CDR3 DNA: TGTGCCAGCAGCCAGACCCCAACCGGGAACCTCTATGGCTACACCTTC. This encodes CASSQTPTGNLYGYTF.

The rearrangement links TRBV18 to TRBJ2-1; 7 nucleotides align to TRBD1. This CDR3 has 15 residues. The V gene's germline CDR1 is KGHSH and CDR2 LQKENI. The V segment lost 5 bases and the J segment 3 bases; nucleotides outside the gene matches: 7. For the CDR3, the DNA is TGTGCCAGCTCAATGGGGCGGACAGGCTACAATGAGCAGTTCTTC. This encodes CASSMGRTGYNEQFF.